Sequencing of this T cell receptor beta chain was carried out in a study of CD8 T cells in ankylosing spondylitis. A remark on this clonotype: Its antigen is still unknown.

This CDR3 contains 13 residues. The germline V gene encodes CDR1 LGHNT and CDR2 FRNRAP. V gave up 9 bases and J gave up 2 bases, with 14 bases separating them. Library preparation for TCR beta used quantitative 5'-RACE with molecular barcodes. One entry per CDR3 protein, called by TCRdb with MiXCR from the 5' RACE reads. The repertoire holds hundreds of thousands of distinct CDR3 sequences, around 20% seen once, with under 55% in the top ten. General study points: Seemingly distinctive of ankylosing spondylitis blood was a TCR beta motif formed by eight highly homologous variants. Disease-linked clones were CD8+ and relatively rare in peripheral blood. Clones tied to disease were said to be significantly enriched in matched ankylosing spondylitis synovial fluid. Prior work had noted some motif variants in reactive arthritis blood and synovial fluid.

The TCR comes from a male donor with ankylosing spondylitis. The V call is TRBV12-5, the J call TRBJ2-7; D unresolved. The sample was blood, either unsorted or a sorted T cell fraction (not recorded which). The CDR3: CASSDPSPYEQYF. The CDR3 coding sequence is TGTGCTAGCTCTGACCCCAGCCCCTACGAGCAGTACTTC.